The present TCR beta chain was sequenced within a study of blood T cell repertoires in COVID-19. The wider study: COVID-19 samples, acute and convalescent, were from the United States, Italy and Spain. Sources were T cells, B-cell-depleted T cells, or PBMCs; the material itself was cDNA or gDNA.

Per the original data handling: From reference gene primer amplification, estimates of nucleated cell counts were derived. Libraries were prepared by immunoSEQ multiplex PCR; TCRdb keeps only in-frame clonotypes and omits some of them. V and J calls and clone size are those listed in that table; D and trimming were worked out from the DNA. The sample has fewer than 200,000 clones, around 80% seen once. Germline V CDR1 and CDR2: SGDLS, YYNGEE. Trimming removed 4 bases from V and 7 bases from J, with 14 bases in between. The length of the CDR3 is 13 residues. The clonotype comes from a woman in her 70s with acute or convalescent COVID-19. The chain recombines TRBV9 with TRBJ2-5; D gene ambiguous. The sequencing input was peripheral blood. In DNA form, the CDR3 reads TGTGCCAGCAGCCCTAGGAGCGAAGGGACCCAGTACTTC. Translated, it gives CASSPRSEGTQYF.